This T cell receptor (beta chain) was identified during a study of T-cell reconstitution after alpha-beta-depleted transplantation in children. A TCRbeta library incorporating unique molecular identifiers was prepared. One entry per CDR3 protein results from TCRdb running MiXCR on the PCR reads. The sample has some 80,000 distinct CDR3 sequences, roughly 20% seen once; the top ten hold 50% to 65%. The germline V and J ends were trimmed by 6 bases and 0 bases, with 15 bases remaining between them. Germline CDR1 is MGHRA and CDR2 is YSYEKL. The CDR3 contains 15 residues. In this sample, this clonotype turned up many times.

The source material was PBMCs, mostly from graft donor cells, sampled 360 days after TCRalphabeta/CD19-depleted stem cell transplant. This TCR was sampled from a male patient aged 2 to 10 who had a stem cell transplant for acute lymphoblastic leukemia, so the T cells may come from the graft donor. The chain links TRBV4-1 to TRBJ2-7; TRBD2 might be the D (6 bases). In DNA form, the CDR3 reads TGCGCCAGCAGTGTGACTCGAGCGGGCTCCTACGAGCAGTACTTC. Amino acid sequence: CASSVTRAGSYEQYF.